The 10 T cell receptor beta chains in this list originate from one sample, sequenced in a study of shared clonotypes between healthy human individuals. Repertoires were generated with immunoSEQ multiplex PCR, while TCRdb's copy carries only in-frame clones and drops some. Among roughly 700,000 clones listed, about 92% were seen once. The sequencing input was memory CD8+ T cells from PBMCs. This sample's subset: CD45RO+ cells pooled with CCR7-negative TemRA cells. These TCRs come from a man younger than 35 in good health. Some clones in this sample may be carry-over from other donors' samples.

This clone was seen only once. V usage is TRBV5-6 and J usage is TRBJ1-1, with a weak D call TRBD1 (5 bases). The CDR3 loop spans 12 amino acids. Germline V gene sequence: CDR1 SGHDT, CDR2 YYEEEE. V lost 4 bases and J lost 6, with 10 bases in between. The CDR3 spells CASSQGVSEAFF. The CDR3 DNA sequence: TGTGCCAGCAGCCAGGGCGTCTCTGAAGCTTTCTTT.

The chain has TRBV27 and TRBJ2-7; TRBD2 is a possible D gene (6 bases). Germline CDR1 is MNHEY and CDR2 is SMNVEV (reference sequence). CDR3 length equals 14 residues. The V end was cut by 6 bases, the J end by 3 bases, with 15 bases between. DNA for the CDR3: TGTGCCAGCAGGGCTAGCGCCTTCAACTACGAGCAGTACTTC. Translating gives CASRASAFNYEQYF.

In this sample, this clone turned up once. The chain is built from TRBV7-7 and TRBJ2-1; 8 bases are a match to TRBD2. This CDR3 spans 17 amino acids. J lost 2 bases, V lost 5 bases, and 11 bases had no gene match. Germline lookup yields CDR1 SSHAT and CDR2 FNYEAQ (reference sequence). As DNA, the CDR3 is TGTGCCAGCAGCCCCAGGCCCCTGACTAGCGCCTACAATGAGCAGTTCTTC. Encoded protein: CASSPRPLTSAYNEQFF.

The gene calls are TRBV29-1 and TRBJ1-1; no firm D call. Trimming removed 5 bases from V and 4 bases from J, with 14 bases in between. Germline CDR1 is SQVTM and CDR2 is ANQGSEA. CDR3 length: 13 residues. The DNA for the CDR3 is TGCAGCGTTACTAGGGCCCGAGGCACTGAAGCTTTCTTT. Protein: CSVTRARGTEAFF.

The chain combines TRBV14 with TRBJ2-7; TRBD2 matches at 15 bases. Germline-derived CDR1 and CDR2 are SGHDN and FVKESK. The CDR3 length is 16 residues. Trimming took 0 bases from V and 12 from J; bases not matched to a gene: 9. The CDR3: CASSQDSRGTSGRLYF. The CDR3 DNA reads TGTGCCAGCAGCCAAGATTCTAGGGGGACTAGCGGGAGGTTGTACTTC.

V usage is TRBV13 and J usage is TRBJ1-1; no firm D call. From germline, CDR1 is PRHDT and CDR2 FYEKMQ (reference sequence). Deletions cut 6 bases from V and 8 bases from J, with 10 bases between. The CDR3 is made up of 11 amino acids. CDR3: CASSQPREAFF. The CDR3 coding sequence is TGTGCCAGCAGTCAACCCAGGGAAGCTTTCTTT.

This chain uses TRBV27 with TRBJ2-7; TRBD1 matches 11 bases. CDR3 size: 14 residues. With 2 bases clipped from V and 5 bases from J, the junction kept 2 bases outside the gene matches. Germline V gene sequence: CDR1 MNHEY, CDR2 SMNVEV (reference sequence). The CDR3 DNA is TGTGCCAGCAGTTTAGGGACAGGGGGGGACGAGCAGTACTTC. This codes for CASSLGTGGDEQYF.

The chain uses TRBV28 and TRBJ2-3; 8 bases fit TRBD2. V shed 6 bases, J shed 6 bases, and the junction held 8 bases outside the gene matches. Germline-derived CDR1 and CDR2 are MDHEN and SYDVKM. This CDR3 region has 14 residues. The CDR3 nucleotides are TGTGCCAGCAGCTTGATGACGGGGGGGGATACGCAGTATTTT. Residues: CASSLMTGGDTQYF.

This clone was found once. This chain uses TRBV5-1 with TRBJ2-1; possible D gene TRBD1, 6 bases. V shed 4 bases and J shed 0 bases, with 14 bases lying between them. The CDR3 has 16 residues. Germline lookup yields CDR1 SGHRS and CDR2 YFSETQ. CDR3 coding DNA: TGCGCCAGCAGCGCAGGATGGGGGCGCTCCTACAATGAGCAGTTCTTC. It is translated as CASSAGWGRSYNEQFF.

The CDR3 is CASSLGNQGHEQFF. The CDR3 coding sequence is TGTGCCAGCAGCTTAGGAAATCAGGGTCATGAGCAGTTCTTC. This sequence joins TRBV7-7 and TRBJ2-1; TRBD1 might be the D (5 bases). CDR1 is SSHAT, CDR2 FNYEAQ, per germline (reference sequence). The CDR3 covers 14 residues. V lost 1 base and J 8 bases, leaving 12 bases between the germline ends.